This TCR beta chain was profiled in a study of blood T cell repertoires in COVID-19. Study information: The United States, Italy and Spain supplied acute and convalescent COVID-19 samples.

As originally analysed: By means of reference gene primer amplification, nucleated cell counts were estimated. Sequencing was performed with immunoSEQ multiplex PCR; in TCRdb, only in-frame clones are kept and a portion is missing. That table gives V, J and clone size, and the DNA gave D and trimming. The profile shows roughly 69,000 clones, about 86% of them singletons. The CDR3 sequence is 14 residues long. V lost 5 bases, J lost 6 bases, and 15 bases lay in between. The germline V gene encodes CDR1 SGHTA and CDR2 FQGTGA. Specimen: peripheral blood. This sequence was found in a human donor in a cohort sampled during active COVID-19. The chain couples TRBV7-3 to TRBJ2-3, with D unresolved. The CDR3 DNA sequence: TGTGCCAGCAGCCCCCAACCTAATATGGATACGCAGTATTTT. Amino acids: CASSPQPNMDTQYF.